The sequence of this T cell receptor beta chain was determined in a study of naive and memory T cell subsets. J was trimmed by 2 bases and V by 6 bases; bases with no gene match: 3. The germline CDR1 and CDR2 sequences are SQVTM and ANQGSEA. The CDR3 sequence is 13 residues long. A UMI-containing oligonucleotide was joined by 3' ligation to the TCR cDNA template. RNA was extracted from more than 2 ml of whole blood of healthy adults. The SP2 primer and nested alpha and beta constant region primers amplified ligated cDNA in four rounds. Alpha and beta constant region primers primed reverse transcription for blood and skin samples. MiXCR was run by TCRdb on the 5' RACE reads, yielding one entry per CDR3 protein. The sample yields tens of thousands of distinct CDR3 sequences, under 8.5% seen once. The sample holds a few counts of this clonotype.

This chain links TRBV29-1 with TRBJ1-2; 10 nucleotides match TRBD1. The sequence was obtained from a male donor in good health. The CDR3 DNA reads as TGCAGCGTCGAGACAGGGGGCAACTATGGCTACACCTTC. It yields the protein CSVETGGNYGYTF.